This T cell receptor beta chain appears in the sequencing data of a study of pediatric ulcerative colitis. Study-wide findings and caveats: Compared with controls, ulcerative colitis showed greater blood-rectum clone sharing. Total lymphocyte DNA, not sorted subsets, was the template.

The assay was run at survey level. Clones were read by immunoSEQ multiplex PCR, and TCRdb kept only the in-frame ones, dropping some. The table records about 60,000 clones, approximately 87% of them present only once. With 2 bases removed from V and 4 bases from J, the gap between germline ends came to 11 bases. Germline CDR1 MNHEY, CDR2 SVGAGI. The CDR3 length is 15 residues. Remarks on this clone: Its antigen is currently unknown.

V usage is TRBV6-5 and J usage is TRBJ1-4; the D gene is possibly TRBD1 (6 bases). This TCR derives from a boy younger than 18 who was a control in a study of pediatric ulcerative colitis. The sequencing input was blood. CDR3 sequence: CASSYRTANNEKLFF. As DNA, the CDR3 is TGTGCCAGCAGTTACCGGACAGCAAATAATGAAAAACTGTTTTTT.